The clone carrying this T cell receptor (beta chain) was detected once. These data come from a study of CD8 T cells in Susac syndrome. Healthy donors acted as controls, with matching for age and sex. Purification of the CD8+ and CD4+ T cells relied on negative isolation, and TEMRA cells underwent FACS enrichment. The V end was cut by 7 bases, the J end by 6 bases, with 22 bases between. This CDR3 is built from 14 residues. Per germline, CDR1 SQVTM and CDR2 ANQGSEA. An input of 0.5 to 1 ug of RNA was subjected to reverse transcription using random hexamers. Amplification of TCR beta CDR3 across 54 Vbeta and 13 Jbeta was performed with immunoSEQ multiplex PCR. TCRdb itself ran the immunoSEQ multiplex PCR reads through MiXCR, one entry per CDR3 protein. The repertoire holds 27,000 or so distinct CDR3 sequences, with 94% as singletons.

This sequence was found in a human donor in good health. The chain recombines TRBV29-1 with TRBJ2-7; TRBD1 might be the D (6 bases). The sequencing sample was made of CD8+ T cells from PBMCs. CDR3 protein: CSARGKQGSGEQYF. As DNA, the CDR3 is TGCAGCGCCAGAGGGAAGCAGGGGTCCGGCGAGCAGTACTTC.